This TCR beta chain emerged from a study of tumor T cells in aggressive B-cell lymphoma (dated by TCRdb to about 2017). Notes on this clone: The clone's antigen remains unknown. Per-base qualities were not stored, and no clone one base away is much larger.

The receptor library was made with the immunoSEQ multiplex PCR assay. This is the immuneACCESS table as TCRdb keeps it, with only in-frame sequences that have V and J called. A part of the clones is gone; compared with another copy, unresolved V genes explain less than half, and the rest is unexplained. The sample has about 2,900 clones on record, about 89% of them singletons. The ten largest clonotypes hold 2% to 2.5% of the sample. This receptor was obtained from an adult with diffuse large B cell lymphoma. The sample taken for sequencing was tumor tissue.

The DNA is as follows: TGTGCCAGCAGCTTGCTCGCAGGGGGCGGAGAGACCCAGTACTTC. This encodes CASSLLAGGGETQYF. The chain employs TRBV5-6 and TRBJ2-5; TRBD1 lines up with 8 middle nucleotides. The CDR3 covers 15 residues, taking in both the cysteine and the phenylalanine. Here the CDR3 DNA is all that survives: 45 bases in frame from base 1. At the junction V is shortened by 1 base and J by 4 bases; bases outside the gene matches: 6. From the germline V gene, CDR1 is SGHDT and CDR2 is YYEEEE.